A selection of T cell receptor beta chains follows, all from one sample in a study of blood T cell repertoires in COVID-19. TCRdb keeps only in-frame clones here, not all; method: immunoSEQ multiplex PCR. The data contain around 100,000 clones, roughly 80% of them seen just once; the ten biggest clones take up over 30%. The sequencing input was peripheral blood. These receptors all come from a man between 65 and 85 years old with active or convalescent COVID-19. Both conserved end residues are part of each CDR3. A D gene is named only where the DNA matches it firmly. Size is stated for part of the rows, as once, few or many counts, or as a class when the clone is expanded.

>.|TRBV27|.|TRBJ2-4
CASSLGAGRNLAKNIQYF
TGTGCCAGCAGTTTGGGGGCAGGAAGGAACCTAGCCAAAAACATTCAGTACTTC
>.|TRBV18|.|TRBJ2-7
CASSPTGTNEQYF
TGTGCCAGCTCACCCACAGGGACCAACGAGCAGTACTTC
>TRBD1|TRBV4-1|.|TRBJ1-1
CASSRLTGGRFSTEAFF
TGCGCCAGCAGCCGACTTACAGGGGGCCGATTTAGCACTGAAGCTTTCTTT
>.|TRBV24-1|.|TRBJ2-3
CATSDHKGGDTDTQYF
TGTGCCACCAGTGATCACAAGGGGGGGGACACAGATACGCAGTATTTT
>TRBD1|TRBV27|once|TRBJ1-1
CASSRDRQGTEAFF
TGTGCCAGCAGTCGGGACAGGCAGGGCACTGAAGCTTTCTTT
>TRBD2|TRBV5-6|.|TRBJ2-7
CASSQLTRLAGVAYEQYF
TGTGCCAGCAGCCAGCTTACCAGACTAGCGGGAGTCGCCTACGAGCAGTACTTC
>TRBD2|TRBV6-5|once|TRBJ2-1
CASIGGGDDEQFF
TGTGCCAGCATCGGCGGGGGGGACGATGAGCAGTTCTTC
>.|TRBV2|.|TRBJ2-1
CASHLGGTGNEQFF
TGTGCCAGCCACCTGGGCGGGACGGGCAATGAGCAGTTCTTC
>.|TRBV7-2|.|TRBJ2-5
CASSLFPGQETQYF
TGTGCCAGCAGCTTATTTCCAGGCCAAGAGACCCAGTACTTC
>TRBD1|TRBV10-3|.|TRBJ1-4
CAISESARTGGSKLFF
TGTGCCATCAGTGAGTCGGCCAGGACAGGGGGCTCGAAACTGTTTTTT
>.|TRBV7-2|.|TRBJ1-2
CASSLSRAGLSGYTF
TGTGCCAGCAGCTTAAGTCGAGCCGGACTTTCAGGCTACACCTTC
>.|TRBV20-1|.|TRBJ2-7
CSAHIRDTYYF
TGCAGTGCCCATATTCGGGACACCTACTACTTC